The entry that follows covers one T cell receptor beta chain sequence. The antigen remains undetermined. The record originates from a study of T cells after yellow fever vaccination. Study-level points and caveats: Boosting was followed by the reappearance of most primary-vaccination clones (roughly 96% CD4, more than 70% CD8).

TCRdb re-derived calls from the 5' RACE reads in MiXCR, one entry per CDR3 protein. The table has about 550,000 distinct CDR3 sequences, roughly 21% seen once; the top ten hold 13% to 15%. This sample comprised PBMCs, obtained 15 days after the yellow fever booster vaccination. The clonotype was recovered from a man aged 25-45 years who received the YFV17D yellow fever vaccine.

CDR3 region: CASSAPAGGPVNEQFF. In nucleotides, the CDR3 is TGTGCCAGCAGCGCCCCAGCGGGAGGGCCAGTCAATGAGCAGTTCTTC. The chain uses TRBV7-9 and TRBJ2-1; 10 bases agree with TRBD2. Trimming removed 5 bases from V and 6 bases from J; junction bases left unmatched: 10. The CDR3 extends over 16 amino acids. CDR1 and CDR2 from the germline V gene are SEHNR and FQNEAQ (reference sequence).